This is a list of T cell receptor beta chains from one sample in a study of T cells in Graves' hyperthyroidism and ophthalmopathy. One entry per CDR3 protein, called by TCRdb with MiXCR from the multiplex PCR reads. The sample records 450,000 to 600,000 distinct CDR3 sequences, just under 20% being singletons. Sequenced sample: blood. These receptors were obtained from a man aged 40-55 years with Graves' ophthalmopathy. CDR3s include the opening cysteine and the closing phenylalanine or tryptophan.

v_call,j_call,cdr3_aa
TRBV12-3/TRBV12-4,TRBJ2-5,CASTEVVAETQYF
TRBV12-3/TRBV12-4,TRBJ2-1,CASSPGGEGSREQFF
TRBV12-3/TRBV12-4,TRBJ2-2,CASSPPGTGPGELFF
TRBV7-8,TRBJ2-7,CASSLRTGFYEQYF
TRBV12-3/TRBV12-4,TRBJ2-1,CASSSGTSGLNEQFF
TRBV19,TRBJ1-5,CASSKGDRARRNQPQHF
TRBV7-3,TRBJ2-3,CASSLMGPGTYTQYF
TRBV7-3,TRBJ2-1,CASTSTAHNEQFF
TRBV2,TRBJ2-1,CASSAEGRRYNEQFF
TRBV3-1,TRBJ1-2,CASSHEGGYGYTF
TRBV12-3/TRBV12-4,TRBJ2-5,CASRQGARETQYF
TRBV25-1,TRBJ2-5,CASSEWRGSGTSGRETQYF
TRBV7-9,TRBJ1-1,CASSLEAPAFF
TRBV6-5,TRBJ2-7,CASSYSSSGRKEQYF
TRBV27,TRBJ2-5,CATSPRTSGIGTQYF
TRBV2,TRBJ1-3,CASSEAPGKGNTIYF
TRBV6-1,TRBJ1-4,CASSPYRDATNEKLFF
TRBV7-2,TRBJ2-7,CASSPGGSRRLEQYF
TRBV5-1,TRBJ1-2,CASSSLRGSNYGYTF
TRBV6-1,TRBJ1-1,CASSESSAVDREGTEAFF
TRBV29-1,TRBJ2-1,CSAGTNNEQFF
TRBV28,TRBJ2-2,CARVLAENTGELFF
TRBV11-1,TRBJ2-7,CASSYGTESYEQYF
TRBV3-1,TRBJ2-5,CASSDSGGPETQYF
TRBV4-3,TRBJ2-7,CASSQEVAGGHEQYF
TRBV27,TRBJ1-1,CASSNNRNTEAFF
TRBV10-2,TRBJ2-1,CASSLSGALLHEQFF
TRBV20-1,TRBJ1-2,CSAPDRGRAYGYTF
TRBV3-1,TRBJ2-7,CASSLTGTVSEQYF
TRBV25-1,TRBJ1-2,CASSESGGYTF
TRBV4-1,TRBJ2-1,CASSHLASDEQFF